The following is a T cell receptor (beta chain) sequence with its context. The data stem from a study of blood T cell repertoires in COVID-19. At the level of the study: Donors in the United States, Italy and Spain gave samples during acute or convalescent COVID-19. The cDNA or gDNA used as material had been derived from T cells, B-cell-depleted T cells, or PBMCs.

Per the study methods: Estimation of nucleated cell counts relied on the amplification of reference gene primers. The protocol was immunoSEQ multiplex PCR, while the TCRdb copy is restricted to in-frame clones and leaves out a portion. V and J calls and clone size come straight from that table; D and trimming were deduced from the DNA. The table shows roughly 62,000 clones, with approximately 86% occurring only once. The source of this sequence is a human donor with active COVID-19. The donor label of this sample is uncertain. The material sequenced was peripheral blood.

CDR3 coding DNA: TGCGCCAGCAGCCTGAAGAGGACAGGGGTGGAGCAGTACTTC. Residues: CASSLKRTGVEQYF. The V call is TRBV5-1, the J call TRBJ2-7, with TRBD1 matching 9 bases. The CDR3 runs to 14 residues. Germline CDR1 is SGHRS and CDR2 is YFSETQ. Unmatched junction bases numbered 9, after V lost 4 bases and J lost 7 bases.